This T cell receptor beta chain was recorded in a study of persistence of HIV-infected CD4 T cells. Study at large: Multiple blood draws of up to 180 mL, except two donors with single leukapheresis. Study-wide results and limits: The rare CMV-responding cells with HIV-1 proviruses were not separately TCR-sequenced. Degenerate expanded CDR3beta sequences were enriched among CMV- and Gag-responding cells.

Turning to this clone: No antigen is known for it.

Nonspecific anti-CD3/anti-CD28 bead stimulation represents the broad CD4+ T cell repertoire. CD4+ T cells upregulating both CD40 ligand and CD69 were sorted as responding cells. Suppressive ART was started during chronic HIV-1 infection in these adults. The CDR3 spans 15 residues. V lost 6 bases and J lost 6; bases outside the gene matches: 12. Germline V gene sequence: CDR1 SNHLY, CDR2 FYNNEI. This was the immunoSEQ version 4 assay in survey mode. Assay used: immunoSEQ multiplex PCR; TCRdb lists only in-frame clones, some missing. This table has 40,000 or so clones, around 92% appearing once. This chain links TRBV2 with TRBJ1-2; 8 nucleotides match TRBD1. The sample consisted of CD4+ T cells sorted from PBMCs after 18-hour stimulation, taken from a patient who received antiretroviral therapy. The receptor comes from an adult man with HIV who was CMV-seropositive. This CDR3 reads CASRVGPGGRDGYTF. The CDR3 nucleotides are TGTGCCAGCAGGGTTGGACCAGGGGGCCGTGATGGCTACACCTTC.